What follows are 11 T cell receptor beta chains derived from one specimen sequenced in a study of control samples from healthy donors and cancer patients. Measured with immunoSEQ multiplex PCR; TCRdb has only the in-frame clones, and not every one. The table has a few hundred thousand clones, 75% to 95% seen once. The sequencing sample was made of PBMCs. These receptors came from a man aged 35-49 years with head and neck cancer.

This clone has more than one count but fewer than ten. The chain employs TRBV2 and TRBJ1-2; 7 bases map to TRBD1. Germline CDR1 reads SNHLY; CDR2 reads FYNNEI. This CDR3 is 13 amino acids long. J lost 3 bases, V lost 6 bases, and 4 bases had no gene match. The CDR3 nucleotides are TGTGCCAGCAGCGCACAGGGGTACTATGGCTACACCTTC. It is translated as CASSAQGYYGYTF.

This clone was observed once. This chain joins TRBV7-6 and TRBJ2-7; TRBD1 might be the D (7 bases). Germline loops: CDR1 SGHVS, CDR2 FNYEAQ. The CDR3 runs to 13 residues. The V gene lost 5 bases and the J gene lost 5 bases, with 13 bases spanning the gap. The CDR3 loop reads CASSAGTAHEQYF. The CDR3 nucleotides are TGTGCCAGCAGCGCGGGGACAGCCCACGAGCAGTACTTC.

This clone was seen only once. The chain couples TRBV6-2 or TRBV6-3 to TRBJ1-1, with 9 bases that match TRBD1. CDR1 MNHEY and CDR2 SVGEGT come from the germline V gene. The CDR3 is made up of 16 amino acids. V lost 2 bases to trimming and J lost 5 bases; unmatched junction nucleotides: 9. The CDR3 region has the DNA TGTGCCAGCAGTTACAAAACACAGGGGGCACGGACTGAAGCTTTCTTT. Its protein product is CASSYKTQGARTEAFF.

This clone has a count of ten or more. The rearrangement joins TRBV6-5 to TRBJ1-6, with D unclear. Between the trimmed V and J ends, which lost 6 bases and 8 bases, there was a span of 14 bases. The CDR3 has 14 residues. Germline V CDR1 and CDR2: MNHEY, SVGAGI. This CDR3 reads CASRGQVRDSPLHF. The CDR3 bases are TGTGCCAGCAGAGGGCAGGTGCGGGATTCACCCCTCCACTTT.

The chain carries TRBV7-6 and TRBJ2-3, with a tentative D call TRBD2 (5 bases). The length of the CDR3 is 15 residues. Germline V lookup: CDR1 SGHVS, CDR2 FNYEAQ. Trimming pared 5 bases from V and 0 bases from J, leaving 12 bases between. The CDR3 here is CASSLLSGSTDTQYF. The CDR3 DNA follows: TGTGCCAGCAGCCTCCTAAGCGGCAGCACAGATACGCAGTATTTT.

This sequence joins TRBV7-2 and TRBJ2-4, with D perhaps TRBD2 (8 bases). V was trimmed by 5 bases and J by 8 bases, leaving 19 bases between them. Germline loops: CDR1 SGHTA, CDR2 FQGNSA. The CDR3 spans 15 residues. CDR3 nucleotide sequence: TGTGCCAGCAGCCCAGGGGGACACGGGGGGGACATTCAGTACTTC. It specifies CASSPGGHGGDIQYF.

V and J are TRBV6-5 and TRBJ1-5; 7 nucleotides match TRBD1. This CDR3 contains 13 residues. V shed 2 bases and J 9 bases; nucleotides not matched to a gene: 4. Germline V gives CDR1 MNHEY, CDR2 SVGAGI. The CDR3 sequence is CASSYTTGRPQHF. The CDR3 DNA is TGTGCCAGCAGTTACACGACAGGGCGGCCCCAGCATTTT.

The gene calls are TRBV5-6 and TRBJ1-3; D is ambiguous. The CDR3 loop spans 14 amino acids. In germline, CDR1 is SGHDT, CDR2 YYEEEE. The V and J ends lost 0 bases and 2 bases respectively, with 6 bases between them. CDR3 bases: TGTGCCAGCAGCTTGGAGGGTACTGGAAACACCATATATTTT. Protein: CASSLEGTGNTIYF.

This chain's CDR3 is CASGIAGLTGKYF. CDR3 in DNA: TGTGCCAGCGGAATAGCGGGACTTACCGGGAAGTACTTC. The chain recombines TRBV27 with TRBJ2-7; 8 positions match TRBD2. Unmatched junction bases numbered 14, after V lost 8 bases and J lost 11 bases. The germline V gene encodes CDR1 MNHEY and CDR2 SMNVEV (reference sequence). The length of the CDR3 is 13 residues.

This chain uses TRBV7-2 with TRBJ1-5; D is undetermined. The length of the CDR3 is 14 residues. V was cut by 2 bases and J by 5 bases, with 10 bases left in between. CDR1 and CDR2 (germline): SGHTA, FQGNSA. The CDR3 spells CASSLQSGDQPQHF. The DNA of the CDR3 is TGTGCCAGCAGCTTACAGTCCGGGGATCAGCCCCAGCATTTT.

About this clone: Distinct nucleotide sequences in the sample also encode this CDR3. V gene TRBV5-4 combines with J gene TRBJ2-5, with 7 nucleotides matching TRBD1. The CDR3 length is 14 residues. Trimming at V came to 4 bases and at J to 2 bases, leaving 5 bases not matched to a gene. The germline gives CDR1 SGHNT, CDR2 YYREEE (reference sequence). The CDR3 spells CASSPRTGQETQYF. In DNA, the CDR3 is TGTGCCAGCAGCCCCCGGACAGGTCAAGAGACCCAGTACTTC.